The 8 T cell receptor beta chains below all came from one sample that was sequenced in a study of T cell repertoires in cytomegalovirus infection. These TCRs' antigens remain unknown. TCRdb fed the reads into MiXCR, producing one record per CDR3 protein. The data contain some 480,000 distinct CDR3 sequences, roughly a third of them singletons. The starting material was cultured PBMCs, obtained from culture after CMV antigen stimulation. The receptor source for this set is a human donor in good health (CMV status not recorded). Some clones in this sample may be carry-over from other donors' samples.

The chain has TRBV12-3 or TRBV12-4 and TRBJ2-2; possibly TRBD2 for D (5 bases). The CDR3 loop spans 16 amino acids. The V end was cut by 3 bases, the J end by 2 bases, with 13 bases between. CDR3: CASSFPRTLNTGELFF. The CDR3 nucleotides are TGTGCCAGCAGTTTCCCCCGGACTCTTAACACCGGGGAGCTGTTTTTT.

This clonotype was detected only a few times. The V gene is TRBV6-6, the J gene TRBJ2-1; the match to TRBD2 covers 12 bases. The J segment lost 13 bases and the V segment lost 4 bases, leaving 11 bases of the junction unmatched. This CDR3 has 15 amino acids. CDR1 and CDR2 (germline): MNHNY, SVGAGI (reference sequence). The CDR3 nucleotides are TGTGCCAGCAGTTCCCTCCTAGCTAGCGGGAGGGCCCAGTTCTTC. This sequence encodes CASSSLLASGRAQFF.

Worth noting for this clonotype: Its ends do not fully match the called genes, so a read error is possible. The rearrangement joins TRBV7-8 to TRBJ2-3, with D perhaps TRBD2 (5 bases). There are 15 residues in the CDR3. Germline assignment: CDR1 SGHVS and CDR2 FQNEAQ. The CDR3 is CASSLAANRPDTQYF. CDR3 bases: TGTGCCAGCAGCCTAGCAGCGAACCGCCCAGATACGCAGTATTTT.

The sample holds a few counts of this clonotype. The chain has TRBV19 and TRBJ2-1; D is possibly TRBD2 (6 bases). The V and J ends lost 7 bases and 3 bases respectively, with 16 bases between them. The CDR3 length is 15 residues. In germline, CDR1 is LNHDA, CDR2 SQIVND (reference sequence). CDR3 sequence (DNA): TGTGCCAGTAAGCGCTGGGGGGAGGTCTACAATGAGCAGTTCTTC. Its protein product is CASKRWGEVYNEQFF.

The genes are TRBV19 and TRBJ2-3; 7 bases align to TRBD2. V shed 7 bases and J 8 bases; nucleotides not matched to a gene: 18. This CDR3 has 16 amino acids. Germline V gene sequence: CDR1 LNHDA, CDR2 SQIVND (reference sequence). CDR3 loop: CASNGRGAGEEGTQYF. CDR3 in DNA: TGTGCCAGTAATGGGAGAGGGGCGGGAGAAGAAGGTACGCAGTATTTT.

This clonotype was counted between two and nine times. J is TRBJ2-7 and V is TRBV3-1; no clear D gene. The CDR3 contains 14 residues. V dropped 0 bases and J dropped 1 base, with 7 bases sitting between them. Per germline, CDR1 LGHDT and CDR2 YNNKEL (reference sequence). Here the CDR3 reads CASSQDRISYEQYF. CDR3 sequence (DNA): TGTGCCAGCAGCCAAGATAGAATATCCTACGAGCAGTACTTC.

This clonotype was found a few times. This rearrangement joins TRBV4-1 to TRBJ2-1; 13 positions agree with TRBD2. The V segment lost 4 bases and the J segment 8 bases; nucleotides outside the gene matches: 11. The length of the CDR3 is 17 residues. CDR1 and CDR2 (germline): MGHRA, YSYEKL. The CDR3 bases are TGCGCCAGCAGCCTCCGGACTAGCGGGAGCCAGGAGGATGAGCAGTTCTTC. Translation: CASSLRTSGSQEDEQFF.

This clonotype was counted a single time. This chain uses TRBV20-1 with TRBJ1-2; D uncertain. Trimming took 6 bases from V and 1 from J, leaving 9 bases between them. The CDR3 is 12 residues long. Germline lookup yields CDR1 DFQATT and CDR2 SNEGSKA (reference sequence). In DNA, the CDR3 is TGCAGTGCCTATGCCGTTAACTATGGCTACACCTTC. This translates into CSAYAVNYGYTF.